The next 20 T cell receptor beta chains were all read from a single sample in a study of beta chain features in type 1 diabetes. TCRB transcripts that were expressed got sequenced, as all of the isolated RNA had been reverse transcribed. Sequencing was performed with immunoSEQ multiplex PCR; in TCRdb, only in-frame clones are kept and a portion is missing. The table records roughly 380,000 clones, around a fifth of them present only once. The specimen was naive CD4+ T cells from blood. These receptors all come from a woman between 18 and 29 years old in good health.

The rearrangement joins TRBV5-1 to TRBJ2-7; TRBD1 might be the D (6 bases). CDR3 length: 14 residues. The germline V gene has CDR1 SGHRS and CDR2 YFSETQ. With 3 bases removed from V and 1 base from J, the gap between germline ends came to 11 bases. Here the CDR3 reads CASSWAGTSYEQYF. The DNA of the CDR3 is TGCGCCAGCAGCTGGGCCGGGACATCCTACGAGCAGTACTTC.

J is TRBJ1-2 and V is TRBV2; TRBD1 might be the D (5 bases). In germline, CDR1 is SNHLY, CDR2 FYNNEI. The CDR3 runs to 13 residues. V was shortened by 5 bases and J by 7 bases, with 14 bases between the two germline ends. CDR3 nucleotides: TGTGCCAGCAGTTGGGGGGAAATGGGTGGCTACACCTTC. Its protein is CASSWGEMGGYTF. The variable domain in full, completed from reference TRBV2 and TRBJ1-2, reads EPEVTQTPSHQVTQMGQEVILRCVPISNHLYFYWYRQILGQKVEFLVSFYNNEISEKSEIFDDQFSVERPDGSNFTLKIRSTKLEDSAMYFCASSWGEMGGYTFGSGTRLTVV.

The chain employs TRBV18 and TRBJ2-7; TRBD2 matches at 13 bases. The trim removed 4 bases at V and 0 bases at J, leaving 0 bases unmatched. CDR3 length equals 15 residues. Germline V lookup: CDR1 KGHSH, CDR2 LQKENI. CDR3 loop: CASSRTSGGSYEQYF. The CDR3 nucleotides read TGTGCCAGCTCACGGACTAGCGGGGGCTCCTACGAGCAGTACTTC.

The CDR3 here is CASSLVVYGDRNTGELFF. CDR3 in DNA: TGTGCCAGCAGCTTGGTTGTGTATGGGGACAGAAACACCGGGGAGCTGTTTTTT. The chain recombines TRBV5-4 with TRBJ2-2, with 7 nucleotides matching TRBD1. The ends lost 0 bases at V and 2 bases at J; junction bases unmatched: 10. The germline CDR1 and CDR2 sequences are SGHNT and YYREEE (reference sequence). The CDR3 totals 18 residues.

Only a few counts were recorded for this clone. V and J are TRBV27 and TRBJ2-6; 7 bases agree with TRBD1. The V gene's germline CDR1 is MNHEY and CDR2 SMNVEV (reference sequence). This CDR3 region has 18 residues. The V segment lost 0 bases and the J segment 3 bases; nucleotides outside the gene matches: 8. The chain's CDR3 is CASSLSRQGIGGANVLTF. CDR3 coding DNA: TGTGCCAGCAGTTTATCTCGACAGGGTATAGGTGGGGCCAACGTCCTGACTTTC.

The chain recombines TRBV7-9 with TRBJ1-2; 8 nucleotides line up with TRBD1. Germline CDR1 SEHNR, CDR2 FQNEAQ (reference sequence). This CDR3 spans 13 amino acids. V dropped 5 bases and J dropped 6; count of bases not matched to a gene: 5. CDR3 region: CASSTPGGNGYTF. The CDR3 nucleotides read TGTGCCAGCAGCACACCAGGGGGCAATGGCTACACCTTC.

This clone was recorded a few times. The chain links TRBV4-1 to TRBJ1-5; TRBD1 agrees at 7 bases. V lost 4 bases and J lost 7; bases outside the gene matches: 4. CDR3 length: 13 amino acids. CDR1 MGHRA and CDR2 YSYEKL come from the germline V gene. CDR3 bases: TGCGCCAGCAGCCCGGGACAGTTACAGCCCCAGCATTTT. Its protein product is CASSPGQLQPQHF.

The J gene is TRBJ2-1, the V gene TRBV5-1, with D possibly TRBD1 on 5 matching bases. The length of the CDR3 is 15 residues. Germline CDR1 and CDR2: SGHRS and YFSETQ. Trimming took off 4 bases at V and 2 bases at J, with 13 bases between the two ends. The CDR3 spells CASSRPGFAYNEQFF. The DNA for the CDR3 is TGCGCCAGCAGCCGTCCAGGGTTCGCCTACAATGAGCAGTTCTTC.

The chain couples TRBV9 to TRBJ2-7; 9 nucleotides match TRBD2. The germline V gene has CDR1 SGDLS and CDR2 YYNGEE. V lost 2 bases, J lost 1 base, and 4 bases stayed unmatched. The CDR3 consists of 15 residues. CDR3 coding DNA: TGTGCCAGCAGCGTCAGCGGGGGGCCTTCCTACGAGCAGTACTTC. Amino acid sequence: CASSVSGGPSYEQYF.

The V and J genes are TRBV5-1 and TRBJ2-1; the match to TRBD2 covers 8 bases. The CDR3 runs 13 residues. Germline V lookup: CDR1 SGHRS, CDR2 YFSETQ. V lost 10 bases, J lost 2 bases, and 5 bases stayed unmatched. CDR3 nucleotides: TGCGCCGGAAGCGGGAGTACCTACAATGAGCAGTTCTTC. Its translation is CAGSGSTYNEQFF.

This chain uses TRBV5-1 with TRBJ2-7; maybe TRBD1 (6 bases). V lost 4 bases to trimming and J lost 4 bases, with 15 bases between them. CDR3 size: 14 residues. Germline V gene sequence: CDR1 SGHRS, CDR2 YFSETQ. The CDR3 loop is CASSQRQGSYEQYF. The CDR3 nucleotides read TGCGCCAGCAGCCAACGCCAGGGGTCGTACGAGCAGTACTTC.

This clone was recorded a few times. The chain combines TRBV18 with TRBJ1-1, with D possibly TRBD1 on 6 matching bases. This CDR3 contains 16 residues. The germline V gene encodes CDR1 KGHSH and CDR2 LQKENI. V lost 0 bases and J lost 1, with 12 bases in between. The CDR3 loop reads CASSPPGASRNTEAFF. CDR3 DNA: TGTGCCAGCTCACCACCGGGGGCCTCGCGGAACACTGAAGCTTTCTTT.

This chain joins TRBV27 and TRBJ2-5; TRBD1 might be the D (5 bases). The CDR3 has 16 amino acids. From germline, CDR1 is MNHEY and CDR2 SMNVEV (reference sequence). The V end was cut by 5 bases, the J end by 0 bases, with 16 bases between. The CDR3 spells CASSPQPYRNQETQYF. The CDR3 DNA sequence: TGTGCCAGCAGTCCCCAACCCTACAGGAACCAAGAGACCCAGTACTTC.

The chain uses TRBV6-6 and TRBJ1-1; D is possibly TRBD1 (6 bases). The CDR3 has 12 amino acids. CDR1 MNHNY and CDR2 SVGAGI come from the germline V gene (reference sequence). Trimming pared 11 bases from V and 8 bases from J, leaving 18 bases between. The CDR3 sequence: CASKGENREAFF. As DNA, the CDR3 is TGTGCCTCCAAGGGGGAGAACAGGGAAGCTTTCTTT.

This clone was seen once. The chain has TRBV5-1 and TRBJ1-1; TRBD1 agrees at 9 bases. This CDR3 contains 15 residues. V gave up 10 bases and J gave up 2 bases; unmatched junction bases: 12. Germline V gene sequence: CDR1 SGHRS, CDR2 YFSETQ. The CDR3 nucleotides read TGCGCCTCTTCGGGACAGGGTATAGGAAACACTGAAGCTTTCTTT. It codes for CASSGQGIGNTEAFF.

This clone has just a few counts. The chain is built from TRBV6-5 and TRBJ2-1; 9 bases fit TRBD1. Per germline, CDR1 MNHEY and CDR2 SVGAGI. The CDR3 spans 15 residues. The ends lost 6 bases at V and 3 bases at J; junction bases unmatched: 6. CDR3 DNA: TGTGCCAGCAGCCAGGACAGGGGTGACTACAATGAGCAGTTCTTC. Translated: CASSQDRGDYNEQFF.

V is TRBV29-1 and J is TRBJ2-3; a weak D match, TRBD2 (6 bases). The CDR3 is made up of 13 amino acids. Between the trimmed V and J ends, which lost 7 bases and 1 base, there was a span of 12 bases. Germline-derived CDR1 and CDR2 are SQVTM and ANQGSEA. This CDR3 reads CSAVPSGTDTQYF. DNA of the CDR3: TGCAGCGCCGTCCCTAGCGGCACAGATACGCAGTATTTT.

CDR3 in amino acids: CAWTREDTGELFF. CDR3 nucleotide sequence: TGTGCCTGGACCCGAGAGGACACCGGGGAGCTGTTTTTT. The chain employs TRBV30 and TRBJ2-2; D unclear. The germline V gene has CDR1 GTSNPN and CDR2 SVGIG (reference sequence). The V end lost 4 bases, the J end lost 3 bases, and 9 bases lay between the germline ends. The CDR3 runs to 13 residues.

In its sample, this clone was seen a few times. This chain connects TRBV30 to TRBJ1-2; D is unresolved. The germline gives CDR1 GTSNPN, CDR2 SVGIG (reference sequence). This CDR3 region has 11 residues. Trimming pared 1 base from V and 7 bases from J, leaving 7 bases between. CDR3 DNA sequence: TGTGCCTGGAGTGGAGGGCCTGGCTACACCTTC. This codes for CAWSGGPGYTF. Using reference TRBV30 and TRBJ1-2 for the parts outside the CDR3, the full variable domain is SQTIHQWPATLVQPVGSPLSLECTVEGTSNPNLYWYRQAAGRGLQLLFYSVGIGQISSEVPQNLSASRPQDRQFILSSKKLLLSDSGFYLCAWSGGPGYTFGSGTRLTVV.

This clone was recorded a few times. The genes are TRBV2 and TRBJ1-2; 7 positions match TRBD1. The CDR3 totals 14 residues. Germline values: CDR1 SNHLY, CDR2 FYNNEI. The V gene end was trimmed by 10 bases and the J gene end by 3 bases; junction bases not matched to a gene: 11. The CDR3: CAIWDSERYYGYTF. The CDR3 DNA follows: TGTGCCATTTGGGACAGTGAAAGATACTATGGCTACACCTTC. Full variable domain (outside the CDR3, taken from reference TRBV2 and TRBJ1-2): EPEVTQTPSHQVTQMGQEVILRCVPISNHLYFYWYRQILGQKVEFLVSFYNNEISEKSEIFDDQFSVERPDGSNFTLKIRSTKLEDSAMYFCAIWDSERYYGYTFGSGTRLTVV.